This is a list of T cell receptor beta chains from one sample in a study of blood T cell repertoires in COVID-19. TCRdb's copy holds only in-frame clones and misses some; the assay was immunoSEQ multiplex PCR. The sample has about 50,000 clones; around 90% are singletons. Material: peripheral blood. The receptors stem from a human donor in a cohort sampled during active COVID-19. Each CDR3 is given with its conserved first and last residue. The D gene is left open where the match is weak. Only some rows state a clone size, as once, few, many or a class for expanded clones.

TGCAGCGCTCAGACAGGGGGCAAGAATGAGCAGTTCTTC | CSAQTGGKNEQFF | - | TRBD1 | TRBJ2-1 | TRBV29-1
TGTGCCAGCTCACCACCTAGCAGAGATGAGCAGTTCTTC | CASSPPSRDEQFF | - | - | TRBJ2-1 | TRBV18
TGTGCCAGCAGCCTACGGGGGGGGTGGCCCTACAATGAGCAGTTCTTC | CASSLRGGWPYNEQFF | - | TRBD2 | TRBJ2-1 | TRBV6-6
TGTGCCAGCTCACCTCTAGACAGCCTCACTGAAGCTTTCTTT | CASSPLDSLTEAFF | - | - | TRBJ1-1 | TRBV18
TGTGCCAGCAGTTACTCGAGGCAGGGGGCAGGTCAGCCCCAGCATTTT | CASSYSRQGAGQPQHF | - | TRBD1 | TRBJ1-5 | TRBV6-6
TGTGCCAGCATCTTATCGGACAGGGATTCACCCCTCCACTTT | CASILSDRDSPLHF | - | - | TRBJ1-6 | TRBV21-1
TGTGCCAGCAGCTTAGTGGGTAGCGGGGGCCCGAGCTCCTACAATGAGCAGTTCTTC | CASSLVGSGGPSSYNEQFF | - | TRBD2 | TRBJ2-1 | TRBV11-2
TGTGCCAGCTCACGAACTAGCGGGGGCCAAGAGACCCAGTACTTC | CASSRTSGGQETQYF | - | TRBD2 | TRBJ2-5 | TRBV18
TGTGCCAGCAGCAAGACAGGGAACGAGCAGTTCTTC | CASSKTGNEQFF | once | TRBD1 | TRBJ2-1 | TRBV2
TGTGCCAGCAGTGGACTAGCGGGGGGCGATGAGCAGTTCTTC | CASSGLAGGDEQFF | - | TRBD2 | TRBJ2-1 | TRBV27
TGTGCCAGCACCGTGACAGTCTCCTACAATGAGCAGTTCTTC | CASTVTVSYNEQFF | - | - | TRBJ2-1 | TRBV6-5
TGTGCCAGCAGCCCCACTCAGGGGCCTTCTAGCACAGATACGCAGTATTTT | CASSPTQGPSSTDTQYF | once | - | TRBJ2-3 | TRBV7-3
TGTGCCAGTAGTCGGACAGTCTATGGCTACACCTTC | CASSRTVYGYTF | few | - | TRBJ1-2 | TRBV19
TGCGCCAGCAGCTTGGGGTCTGGCCCATTGACCCAGTACTTC | CASSLGSGPLTQYF | - | - | TRBJ2-5 | TRBV5-1
TGTGCCAGCAGTTGGGGCAGGGACTATGGCTACACCTTC | CASSWGRDYGYTF | once | - | TRBJ1-2 | TRBV27
TGTGCCAGCAGCCCCCAGGGGACGAACACCGGGGAGCTGTTTTTT | CASSPQGTNTGELFF | - | - | TRBJ2-2 | TRBV9